This T cell receptor beta chain was profiled in a study of cytomegalovirus exposure and HLA in healthy donors. General observations from the study: Altogether, around 160 TCR beta chains were recorded as cytomegalovirus-associated. Analysis was carried out at a later point, and it linked a missense DCLRE1C variant to TCR beta V- and J-gene trimming.

To note about this clone: Its antigen remains unknown.

Amplification used 60 Vbeta primers and 13 Jbeta primers. Produced via immunoSEQ multiplex PCR; TCRdb's table is partial and in-frame only. Seen here are around 180,000 clones, approximately 84% observed once, and the top ten hold under 5%. The CDR3 length is 18 residues. With V trimmed by 4 bases and J by 5 bases, 15 bases remained unmatched. The germline gives CDR1 SGDLS, CDR2 YYNGEE. The receptor's source is a girl between 5 and 17 years old in good health and CMV-seropositive. Sequenced: PBMCs. The chain has TRBV9 and TRBJ1-2, with TRBD1 identical over 12 bases. The CDR3 DNA reads TGTGCCAGCAGCACTCCATCAGGGGACAGGGGGCGCGGTTATGGCTACACCTTC. It codes for CASSTPSGDRGRGYGYTF.